What follows are 28 T cell receptor beta chains derived from one specimen sequenced in a study of blood T cells in healthy people across ages. A second PCR, run for about 6 to 11 cycles, used a sample-barcoded 5' primer plus a J-beta primer mix. A single record per CDR3 protein comes from TCRdb applying MiXCR to the 5' RACE reads. The sample contains roughly 680,000 distinct CDR3 sequences, around 52% of which appear only once. Sequencing was carried out using blood. The receptor set was obtained from a woman at least 80 years old in good health.

V gene TRBV6-5 combines with J gene TRBJ1-2; D might be TRBD1 (6 bases). CDR1 and CDR2 (germline): MNHEY, SVGAGI. CDR3 size: 13 residues. With 8 bases removed from V and 6 bases from J, the gap between germline ends came to 16 bases. CDR3 nucleotides: TGTGCCAGCTGCGTAGTCACAGGGCATGGCTACACCTTC. This translates into CASCVVTGHGYTF.

This clonotype was counted many times. The chain links TRBV3-1 to TRBJ2-7; 8 positions match TRBD1. Germline CDR1 and CDR2: LGHDT and YNNKEL (reference sequence). V lost 1 base, J lost 1 base, and 3 bases stayed unmatched. CDR3 length equals 15 residues. The CDR3 region is CASSQARGLSYEQYF. For the CDR3, the DNA is TGTGCCAGCAGCCAAGCCAGGGGGCTTTCCTACGAGCAGTACTTC.

The chain joins TRBV11-2 to TRBJ2-7; TRBD2 matches 14 bases. With 3 bases clipped from V and 3 bases from J, the junction kept 7 bases outside the gene matches. This CDR3 has 17 amino acids. Germline CDR1 reads SGHAT; CDR2 reads FQNNGV. CDR3 loop: CASSLGPGTSGSYEQYF. DNA of the CDR3: TGTGCCAGCAGCTTGGGCCCCGGGACTAGCGGGAGCTACGAGCAGTACTTC. Full variable domain (missing parts from reference TRBV11-2 and TRBJ2-7): EAGVAQSPRYKIIEKRQSVAFWCNPISGHATLYWYQQILGQGPKLLIQFQNNGVVDDSQLPKDRFSAERLKGVDSTLKIQPAKLEDSAVYLCASSLGPGTSGSYEQYFGPGTRLTVT.

The chain combines TRBV20-1 with TRBJ2-5, with 11 bases fitting TRBD2. V dropped 0 bases and J dropped 6; count of bases not matched to a gene: 9. Germline lookup yields CDR1 DFQATT and CDR2 SNEGSKA (reference sequence). The CDR3 totals 16 residues. The CDR3 DNA reads TGCAGTGCTAGAGATCCGCTAGCGGGGGGAGCGAAGACCCAGTACTTC. It encodes CSARDPLAGGAKTQYF.

This clonotype was counted at least ten times. The chain has TRBV20-1 and TRBJ1-5; a weak D match, TRBD1 (5 bases). Per germline, CDR1 DFQATT and CDR2 SNEGSKA (reference sequence). Trimming removed 1 base from V and 5 bases from J, with 9 bases in between. The CDR3 is 13 residues long. The CDR3 spells CSARAGMHQPQHF. CDR3 DNA sequence: TGCAGTGCTAGAGCAGGGATGCATCAGCCCCAGCATTTT.

To note about this clonotype: It may be a read error: a sequence one base away is much more abundant. The chain is built from TRBV14 and TRBJ2-3; a possible D gene is TRBD2 (6 bases). Germline V gene sequence: CDR1 SGHDN, CDR2 FVKESK. This CDR3 contains 13 residues. Between the trimmed V and J ends, which lost 4 bases and 4 bases, there was a span of 9 bases. The CDR3 DNA reads TGTGCCAGCAGCCGGGACTCCTCAGATACGCAGTATTTT. Its protein is CASSRDSSDTQYF.

This clonotype appeared once. The V and J genes are TRBV6-6 and TRBJ1-3; weak D call: TRBD1 (5 bases). Looked up from germline, CDR1 is MNHNY and CDR2 is SVGAGI (reference sequence). CDR3 length equals 16 residues. V lost 2 bases to trimming and J lost 0 bases, with 11 bases between them. Here the CDR3 DNA reads TGTGCCAGCAGTTACGACAGCTCCCTCTCTGGAAACACCATATATTTT. Translated: CASSYDSSLSGNTIYF.

This chain joins TRBV2 and TRBJ2-7; a weak D match, TRBD2 (6 bases). From germline, CDR1 is SNHLY and CDR2 FYNNEI. CDR3 length: 13 residues. The V end lost 2 bases, the J end lost 7 bases, and 12 bases lay between the germline ends. CDR3 sequence: CASSEKRVGEQYF. CDR3 DNA sequence: TGTGCCAGCAGTGAAAAGCGGGTTGGAGAGCAGTACTTC.

The sample holds a few counts of this clonotype. The V gene is TRBV20-1, the J gene TRBJ1-1; 10 bases fit TRBD1. Germline V gene sequence: CDR1 DFQATT, CDR2 SNEGSKA (reference sequence). The CDR3 length is 14 residues. The V and J ends lost 5 bases and 1 base, in that order; junction bases with no gene match: 4. The DNA of the CDR3 is TGCAGTGCTGGGAGACAGGGGGCGAACACTGAAGCTTTCTTT. As protein: CSAGRQGANTEAFF.

This clonotype occurred a few times. This chain uses TRBV5-1 with TRBJ2-5; D is uncertain. This CDR3 has 12 amino acids. Germline V gene lookup returns CDR1 SGHRS and CDR2 YFSETQ. V shed 7 bases and J shed 3 bases, with 10 bases lying between them. This chain's CDR3 is CASGPNEETQYF. The CDR3 nucleotides read TGCGCCAGCGGCCCTAATGAAGAGACCCAGTACTTC.

This clonotype was counted ten times or more. V usage is TRBV5-6 and J usage is TRBJ2-5, with 7 nucleotides matching TRBD1. The V gene end was trimmed by 4 bases and the J gene end by 5 bases; junction bases not matched to a gene: 5. Per germline, CDR1 SGHDT and CDR2 YYEEEE. The CDR3 has 13 residues. The CDR3 DNA reads as TGTGCCAGCAGCCTGGGACAGAGGGAGACCCAGTACTTC. Translating it yields CASSLGQRETQYF. The whole variable domain, filled in from reference TRBV5-6 and TRBJ2-5, reads DAGVTQSPTHLIKTRGQQVTLRCSPKSGHDTVSWYQQALGQGPQFIFQYYEEEERQRGNFPDRFSGHQFPNYSSELNVNALLLGDSALYLCASSLGQRETQYFGPGTRLLVL.

The CDR3 reads CASSTWGRKNEQFF. Here the CDR3 DNA reads TGTGCCAGCAGCACATGGGGCAGAAAGAATGAGCAGTTCTTC. V usage is TRBV11-2 and J usage is TRBJ2-1, with D perhaps matching TRBD1 (5 bases). Germline V gene sequence: CDR1 SGHAT, CDR2 FQNNGV. V was clipped by 5 bases and J by 7 bases, with 15 bases between them. The CDR3 is 14 amino acids.

This clonotype appeared once. It may be a read error: a sequence one base away is much more abundant. The chain couples TRBV20-1 to TRBJ2-7; 13 bases map to TRBD2. The CDR3 is 14 residues long. Losses at the gene ends were 6 bases for V and 7 bases for J; bases not matched to a gene: 9. Germline V gene sequence: CDR1 DFQATT, CDR2 SNEGSKA (reference sequence). CDR3 region: CSAGLAGPYNEQYF. DNA for the CDR3: TGCAGTGCGGGACTAGCGGGACCCTACAATGAGCAGTACTTC.

The CDR3 reads CASSFLLTQETQYF. The DNA for the CDR3 is TGTGCCAGCAGCTTTTTATTGACTCAAGAGACCCAGTACTTC. The chain is built from TRBV11-2 and TRBJ2-5; unclear D gene. Trimming took off 3 bases at V and 2 bases at J, with 10 bases between the two ends. CDR1 and CDR2 from the germline V gene are SGHAT and FQNNGV. The CDR3 has 14 residues.

About this clonotype itself: A much larger clone is a single base away; this may be a read error. The chain combines TRBV6-1 with TRBJ2-1; 7 bases line up with TRBD1. Unmatched junction bases numbered 14, after V lost 7 bases and J lost 5 bases. The CDR3 is made up of 16 amino acids. Germline V CDR1 and CDR2: MNHNS, SASEGT. CDR3 residues: CASMFNRDRNHNEQFF. Written as DNA, the CDR3 is TGTGCCAGCATGTTCAACAGGGACAGAAATCACAATGAGCAGTTCTTC.

This clonotype appeared a few times. This chain uses TRBV20-1 with TRBJ1-4; no definite D call. V lost 0 bases to trimming and J lost 4 bases, with 12 bases between them. The CDR3 is 15 amino acids. Germline V gene sequence: CDR1 DFQATT, CDR2 SNEGSKA (reference sequence). CDR3 amino acids: CSARDLGQSNEKLFF. CDR3 DNA: TGCAGTGCTAGAGATCTTGGGCAGAGTAATGAAAAACTGTTTTTT.

This chain joins TRBV7-2 and TRBJ1-1, with a tentative D call TRBD1 (6 bases). V was cut by 1 base and J by 2 bases, with 17 bases left in between. Looked up from germline, CDR1 is SGHTA and CDR2 is FQGNSA. The CDR3 covers 17 residues. CDR3 DNA: TGTGCCAGCAGCTTAGTTAGCTGGGGGGGCACTAACACTGAAGCTTTCTTT. Amino acid sequence: CASSLVSWGGTNTEAFF.

This clonotype was seen a handful of times. This chain joins TRBV9 and TRBJ2-2; 12 bases line up with TRBD2. J gave up 6 bases and V 3 bases, and 12 bases lay outside the gene matches. Germline CDR1 reads SGDLS; CDR2 reads YYNGEE. The CDR3 extends over 18 amino acids. The CDR3, as DNA: TGTGCCAGCAGCGCCCGGCGTTTGACTAGCGGGAGCCCCGGGGAGCTGTTTTTT. Protein product: CASSARRLTSGSPGELFF.

A remark on this clonotype: Just one base apart from a much larger clone, this may be a read error. The V and J genes are TRBV6-6 and TRBJ2-1; D might be TRBD2 (5 bases). The J call may be wrong; the DNA end is better matched by TRBJ2-7. Germline V lookup: CDR1 MNHNY, CDR2 SVGAGI (reference sequence). CDR3 size: 15 residues. CDR3 nucleotide sequence: TGTGCCAGCAGTTACACGGGGAGCTCCTACAATGAGCAGTACTTC. Protein: CASSYTGSSYNEQYF.

This clonotype appeared once. This may stem from a read error, because a much larger clone lies one nucleotide away. The CDR3 protein is CAGSFGGITDTQYF. The CDR3, as DNA: TGTGCCGGCAGTTTCGGGGGGATCACAGATACGCAGTATTTT. This chain uses TRBV12-3 or TRBV12-4 with TRBJ2-3; the match to TRBD2 covers 7 bases. CDR3 size: 14 residues.

This clonotype was counted at least ten times. The genes are TRBV12-3 or TRBV12-4 and TRBJ1-6; TRBD1 is a possible D gene (5 bases). Trimming cost V 7 bases and J 7 bases, with 14 bases left between them. The CDR3 is 14 residues long. The CDR3 DNA reads as TGTGCCAGCACCCCAGGGATCGGGAATTCACCCCTCCACTTT. It codes for CASTPGIGNSPLHF.

The V call is TRBV29-1, the J call TRBJ1-4, with D perhaps TRBD1 (5 bases). This CDR3 has 15 amino acids. V was pared by 0 bases and J by 4 bases, with 12 bases between. In germline, CDR1 is SQVTM, CDR2 ANQGSEA. CDR3 sequence reads: CSVEEHGGVNEKLFF. The CDR3 coding sequence is TGCAGCGTTGAAGAGCACGGAGGGGTTAATGAAAAACTGTTTTTT.

This chain uses TRBV7-9 with TRBJ2-2; no clear D. V shed 3 bases and J shed 3 bases, with 5 bases lying between them. The CDR3 is 13 residues long. CDR1 and CDR2 (germline): SEHNR, FQNEAQ (reference sequence). CDR3 coding DNA: TGTGCCAGCAGCTTTCTTGACACCGGGGAGCTGTTTTTT. As protein: CASSFLDTGELFF.

This clonotype was counted many times. The genes are TRBV12-3 or TRBV12-4 and TRBJ2-3; 9 positions agree with TRBD2. This CDR3 is 15 amino acids long. Losses at the gene ends were 5 bases for V and 4 bases for J; bases not matched to a gene: 7. The CDR3 protein is CASSLNSGGPDTQYF. In DNA form, the CDR3 reads TGTGCCAGCAGTCTCAATAGCGGGGGTCCAGATACGCAGTATTTT.

The V call is TRBV4-3, the J call TRBJ2-7, with D perhaps being TRBD1 or TRBD2 (5 bases each). Per the germline V gene, CDR1 is LGHNA and CDR2 is YSLEER. Trimming left V 2 bases short and J 2 bases short, with 10 bases between. CDR3 length equals 14 residues. CDR3 in DNA: TGCGCCAGCAGCCAACAATCGGGACCCTACGAGCAGTACTTC. It yields the protein CASSQQSGPYEQYF.

The gene calls are TRBV4-3 and TRBJ2-3; D remains ambiguous. CDR1 and CDR2 (germline): LGHNA, YSLEER. CDR3 length equals 13 residues. The ends were cut back, 4 bases at V and 6 bases at J, with 11 bases in the middle. The CDR3 sequence is CASSPQEQDTQYF. DNA for the CDR3: TGCGCCAGCAGCCCCCAAGAACAGGATACGCAGTATTTT.

Details on this clonotype: This may be a read error, as it is one base from a much larger clone. The chain has TRBV2 and TRBJ2-3, with 10 bases matching TRBD2. CDR3 size: 14 residues. The germline V gene encodes CDR1 SNHLY and CDR2 FYNNEI. The CDR3 is CVQKKGLASDTQYF. CDR3 sequence (DNA): TGTGTCCAAAAGAAGGGACTAGCGTCAGATACGCAGTATTTT. The full variable domain, its missing parts supplied by reference TRBV2 and TRBJ2-3, is EPEVTQTPSHQVTQMGQEVILRCVPISNHLYFYWYRQILGQKVEFLVSFYNNEISEKSEIFDDQFSVERPDGSNFTLKIRSTKLEDSAMYFCVQKKGLASDTQYFGPGTRLTVL.

The chain carries TRBV20-1 and TRBJ1-2; 8 positions agree with TRBD1. The germline V gene has CDR1 DFQATT and CDR2 SNEGSKA (reference sequence). Unmatched junction bases numbered 5, after V lost 5 bases and J lost 3 bases. This CDR3 is built from 13 residues. The DNA of the CDR3 is TGCAGTGCTTTACAGGGGGGCGACTATGGCTACACCTTC. As protein: CSALQGGDYGYTF.